This passage covers 22 T cell receptor beta chains from one sample sequenced in a study of T-cell memory formation after mild COVID-19. TCRdb re-derived calls from the 5' RACE reads in MiXCR, one entry per CDR3 protein. The top ten clones hold about 11% of a sample with roughly 580,000 distinct CDR3 sequences, around 17% of them seen once. The sample taken for sequencing was PBMCs or a T cell subset sorted from them (not recorded which). These receptor sequences come from an adult woman who had mild COVID-19 (a few samples of this study predate the infection). Cell type and time point are not known.

The V call is TRBV12-3 or TRBV12-4, the J call TRBJ2-7; TRBD2 aligns across 9 bases. This CDR3 comprises 13 residues. With 5 bases clipped from V and 13 bases from J, the junction kept 12 bases outside the gene matches. The CDR3 nucleotides are TGTGCCAGCAGTCGGACTAGCGTCCGGATTCTTTACTTC. The encoded protein is CASSRTSVRILYF.

V usage is TRBV7-2 and J usage is TRBJ2-7; D gene unclear. Germline V gene data show CDR1 as SGHTA and CDR2 as FQGNSA. V was shortened by 5 bases and J by 3 bases, with 14 bases between the two germline ends. The CDR3 is 14 residues long. CDR3 nucleotide sequence: TGTGCCAGCAGCAGATCTGAGTGGGGCTACGAGCAGTACTTC. Translation: CASSRSEWGYEQYF. Looking up the rest from reference TRBV7-2 and TRBJ2-7 gives the full variable domain: GAGVSQSPSNKVTEKGKDVELRCDPISGHTALYWYRQSLGQGLEFLIYFQGNSAPDKSGLPSDRFSAERTGGSVSTLTIQRTQQEDSAVYLCASSRSEWGYEQYFGPGTRLTVT.

This clonotype was counted a few times. This chain connects TRBV5-6 to TRBJ1-2; 8 bases fit TRBD1. This CDR3 region has 17 residues. In germline, CDR1 is SGHDT, CDR2 YYEEEE. Trimming at V came to 3 bases and at J to 3 bases, leaving 13 bases not matched to a gene. The CDR3 bases are TGTGCCAGCAGCTCCATAGTCCGGACAGGGAGTGACTATGGCTACACCTTC. This encodes CASSSIVRTGSDYGYTF.

This clonotype was found a few times. This rearrangement joins TRBV5-1 to TRBJ2-3, with a possible D match to TRBD1 (5 bases). From germline, CDR1 is SGHRS and CDR2 YFSETQ. The CDR3 is 15 residues long. Trimming left V 2 bases short and J 4 bases short, with 14 bases between. CDR3 DNA: TGCGCCAGCAGCTTCAGGGTACCGCCGGCAGATACGCAGTATTTT. This translates into CASSFRVPPADTQYF.

The chain combines TRBV12-3 or TRBV12-4 with TRBJ2-1; D not certain. V was clipped by 5 bases and J by 5 bases, with 10 bases between them. This CDR3 contains 13 residues. CDR3 sequence (DNA): TGTGCCAGCAGTCCTTTAACAGACAATGAGCAGTTCTTC. Encoded protein: CASSPLTDNEQFF.

The chain uses TRBV20-1 and TRBJ2-5; tentatively, D is TRBD2 (5 bases). Germline V gene lookup returns CDR1 DFQATT and CDR2 SNEGSKA (reference sequence). V lost 5 bases to trimming and J lost 5 bases, with 18 bases between them. The length of the CDR3 is 14 residues. The CDR3 region is CSAPGVTTGETQYF. CDR3 nucleotides: TGCAGTGCTCCCGGGGTTACTACCGGGGAGACCCAGTACTTC.

This clonotype was counted only a few times. The rearrangement links TRBV7-2 to TRBJ2-1; tentatively, D is TRBD2 (6 bases). With 5 bases removed from V and 14 bases from J, the gap between germline ends came to 19 bases. The CDR3 sequence is 13 residues long. Germline V gives CDR1 SGHTA, CDR2 FQGNSA. The CDR3 sequence is CASSGDTTRKEFF. The CDR3 DNA reads TGTGCCAGCAGCGGGGATACGACTAGGAAGGAGTTCTTC. Based on the CDR3 plus reference TRBV7-2 and TRBJ2-1, the full variable domain is GAGVSQSPSNKVTEKGKDVELRCDPISGHTALYWYRQSLGQGLEFLIYFQGNSAPDKSGLPSDRFSAERTGGSVSTLTIQRTQQEDSAVYLCASSGDTTRKEFFGPGTRLTVL.

This sequence joins TRBV7-2 and TRBJ2-1; TRBD1 agrees at 7 bases. Germline CDR1 SGHTA, CDR2 FQGNSA. The CDR3 is 12 amino acids. The J segment lost 12 bases and the V segment lost 5 bases, leaving 7 bases of the junction unmatched. In nucleotides, the CDR3 is TGTGCCAGCAGCGCCACAGGGGAACCGCAGTTCTTC. This gives the protein CASSATGEPQFF.

The chain links TRBV29-1 to TRBJ2-3, with no clear D. CDR1 is SQVTM, CDR2 ANQGSEA, per germline. Trimming left V 2 bases short and J 4 bases short, with 7 bases between. This CDR3 is 12 amino acids long. The CDR3 reads CSVELTPDTQYF. The CDR3 region has the DNA TGCAGCGTTGAACTCACGCCAGATACGCAGTATTTT.

This clonotype came up many times. V is TRBV5-4 and J is TRBJ2-7, with D perhaps TRBD1 or TRBD2 (5 bases each). CDR3 length: 15 residues. The ends were cut back, 5 bases at V and 1 base at J, with 16 bases in the middle. Germline CDR1 SGHNT, CDR2 YYREEE (reference sequence). The CDR3 sequence is CASSSPGRLSYEQYF. CDR3 in DNA: TGTGCCAGCAGTTCCCCGGGACGGCTTTCCTACGAGCAGTACTTC.

This sequence joins TRBV20-1 and TRBJ1-1; 8 positions agree with TRBD1. This CDR3 contains 13 residues. Per the germline V gene, CDR1 is DFQATT and CDR2 is SNEGSKA (reference sequence). J lost 10 bases, V lost 0 bases, and 7 bases had no gene match. The CDR3 DNA reads TGCAGTGCTAGAGATCACAGGCAGGGGGCAGCTTTCTTT. Protein sequence: CSARDHRQGAAFF.

V is TRBV28 and J is TRBJ2-5, with a possible D match to TRBD2 (5 bases). V was clipped by 5 bases and J by 3 bases, with 10 bases between them. Germline V CDR1 and CDR2: MDHEN, SYDVKM. The CDR3 totals 13 residues. CDR3 nucleotide sequence: TGTGCCAGCAGTCGCGACGGGAAAGAGACCCAGTACTTC. Its protein product is CASSRDGKETQYF.

This clonotype was recorded a few times. This chain connects TRBV5-1 to TRBJ2-7, with TRBD2 as a possible D gene (5 bases). V was pared by 3 bases and J by 2 bases, with 12 bases between. CDR1 and CDR2 from the germline V gene are SGHRS and YFSETQ. The CDR3 covers 14 residues. CDR3 nucleotide sequence: TGCGCCAGCAGCTCAGGCGGGCGCCCCTACGAGCAGTACTTC. It codes for CASSSGGRPYEQYF. Full variable domain (missing parts from reference TRBV5-1 and TRBJ2-7): KAGVTQTPRYLIKTRGQQVTLSCSPISGHRSVSWYQQTPGQGLQFLFEYFSETQRNKGNFPGRFSGRQFSNSRSEMNVSTLELGDSALYLCASSSGGRPYEQYFGPGTRLTVT.

CDR3 nucleotide sequence: TGTGCCACCAGCAGAGATCGACGAACAGATACGCAGTATTTT. It encodes CATSRDRRTDTQYF. The gene calls are TRBV15 and TRBJ2-3; no firm D call. This CDR3 comprises 14 residues. Deletions cut 0 bases from V and 3 bases from J, with 7 bases between. The germline CDR1 and CDR2 sequences are LNHNV and YYDKDF (reference sequence).

V is TRBV3-1 and J is TRBJ2-2; TRBD1 matches 7 bases. The germline gives CDR1 LGHDT, CDR2 YNNKEL (reference sequence). V shed 3 bases, J shed 13 bases, and the junction held 11 bases outside the gene matches. This CDR3 is 14 amino acids long. The CDR3 region is CASSQRGPGPMLFF. The CDR3, as DNA: TGTGCCAGCAGCCAGAGGGGGCCCGGGCCCATGCTGTTTTTT.

The chain links TRBV11-2 to TRBJ2-7, with TRBD2 identical over 8 bases. The germline gives CDR1 SGHAT, CDR2 FQNNGV. V lost 4 bases and J lost 2; bases outside the gene matches: 7. The CDR3 loop spans 15 amino acids. For the CDR3, the DNA is TGTGCCAGCAGCTCTCAGCGGGGGCACCCCTACGAGCAGTACTTC. Protein sequence: CASSSQRGHPYEQYF.

This clonotype was picked up a small number of times. The gene calls are TRBV12-3 or TRBV12-4 and TRBJ2-1; D gene unclear. CDR3 length: 14 residues. The ends were cut back, 3 bases at V and 5 bases at J, with 11 bases in the middle. The CDR3 is CASSLVNRHNEQFF. As DNA, the CDR3 is TGTGCCAGCAGTTTGGTCAACCGGCACAATGAGCAGTTCTTC.

The V gene is TRBV20-1, the J gene TRBJ2-4; TRBD2 matches 9 bases. The germline gives CDR1 DFQATT, CDR2 SNEGSKA (reference sequence). The CDR3 length is 20 residues. Losses at the gene ends were 3 bases for V and 1 base for J; bases not matched to a gene: 19. The CDR3 protein is CSASDTSGGRVKPAKNIQYF. The CDR3 nucleotides are TGCAGTGCTAGTGACACGTCCGGCGGGAGGGTAAAGCCGGCCAAAAACATTCAGTACTTC.

The chain joins TRBV6-2 or TRBV6-3 to TRBJ2-1; 9 positions agree with TRBD1. Germline V lookup: CDR1 MNHEY, CDR2 SVGEGT. This CDR3 is built from 14 residues. V shed 1 base, J shed 9 bases, and the junction held 4 bases outside the gene matches. The CDR3 nucleotides read TGTGCCAGCAGTTACTGGGGACAGGGTTTTGAGCAGTTCTTC. Translating it yields CASSYWGQGFEQFF.

V is TRBV30 and J is TRBJ2-7; 9 nucleotides agree with TRBD1. Germline CDR1 reads GTSNPN; CDR2 reads SVGIG (reference sequence). This CDR3 has 16 residues. V dropped 2 bases and J dropped 4; count of bases not matched to a gene: 12. DNA of the CDR3: TGTGCCTGGAGTTTTATTGCCGGGACAGGGTGGTACGAGCAGTACTTC. Its translation is CAWSFIAGTGWYEQYF.

V is TRBV6-2 or TRBV6-3 and J is TRBJ2-7; 9 bases match TRBD1. V lost 3 bases and J lost 0; bases outside the gene matches: 6. The CDR3 runs to 16 residues. The germline V gene has CDR1 MNHEY and CDR2 SVGEGT. CDR3 sequence (DNA): TGTGCCAGCAGTTATTGGGGACAGGGCTCCTCCTACGAGCAGTACTTC. This translates into CASSYWGQGSSYEQYF.

This clonotype was seen ten or more times. The gene calls are TRBV7-9 and TRBJ2-7; TRBD1 agrees at 8 bases. The CDR3 has 14 amino acids. The ends lost 1 base at V and 3 bases at J; junction bases unmatched: 2. The germline V gene encodes CDR1 SEHNR and CDR2 FQNEAQ (reference sequence). CDR3 region: CASSLGQGNYEQYF. CDR3 nucleotide sequence: TGTGCCAGCAGCTTAGGACAGGGGAACTACGAGCAGTACTTC.